This T cell receptor beta chain was recovered during a study of beta chain features in type 1 diabetes. Expressed TCRB transcripts got sequenced, as all isolated RNA was reverse transcribed. The data were produced by immunoSEQ multiplex PCR, yet TCRdb's version contains in-frame clones alone and is incomplete. The sample consists of a few hundred thousand clones, 8.5% to 10% of them appearing once. Via CD45RO/CCR7/CD25/CD127/CD95/CD27, cells of the CD4+ naive, central memory, regulatory and stem cell-like memory subsets were sorted. On this clone itself: What it binds is unknown. This may be a read error, as it is one base from a much larger clone. This same CDR3 is encoded by further DNA sequences in the sample.

Whole-study results and caveats: In every one of the four CD4+ subsets, TCRB CDR3s were moderately but significantly shorter in Type 1 diabetes patients. There were fewer insertions and more deletions at the VDJ junctions of type 1 diabetes patients. Patients' naive, central memory and Treg TCRB repertoires seemed closer to one another than those of healthy donors.

Trimming shortened V by 0 bases and J by 5 bases, and 5 bases separated the two germline ends. The CDR3 is 13 residues long. Germline V lookup: CDR1 LGHNA, CDR2 YSLEER. Sequences were obtained from central memory CD4+ T cells from blood. The V call is TRBV4-3, the J call TRBJ1-5, with unresolved D. The receptor comes from a man aged 25 to 40 with type 1 diabetes. As DNA, the CDR3 is TGCGCCAGCAGCCAAGAGCGGGATCAGCCCCAGCATTTT. Translated: CASSQERDQPQHF.